This is a list of T cell receptor beta chains from one sample in a study of cytomegalovirus exposure and HLA in healthy donors. TCRdb keeps only in-frame clones here, not all; method: immunoSEQ multiplex PCR. Of 140,000 to 150,000 clones in the sample, about 8.9% were seen once. The sample was PBMCs. The receptors derive from a man aged 50-59 years in good health and CMV-seronegative. Each CDR3 is given with its conserved first and last residue. Each record gives: D gene, V gene, clone size, J gene, CDR3 protein, CDR3 DNA. The D gene is left open where the match is weak. Expanded clones are given a class, and other clones once, few, many or no size at all.

d_gene: .
v_gene: TRBV4-2
abundance: .
j_gene: TRBJ2-7
CDR3aa: CASSQAYLISSSYEQYF
CDR3nt: TGTGCCAGCAGCCAAGCTTACCTAATATCGAGCTCCTACGAGCAGTACTTC

d_gene: TRBD1
v_gene: TRBV28
abundance: .
j_gene: TRBJ1-1
CDR3aa: CASSYRGLNTEAFF
CDR3nt: TGTGCCAGCAGTTACAGGGGGCTGAACACTGAAGCTTTCTTT

d_gene: TRBD2
v_gene: TRBV19
abundance: few
j_gene: TRBJ2-5
CDR3aa: CATGTSGRGETQYF
CDR3nt: TGTGCCACCGGGACTAGCGGGAGAGGAGAGACCCAGTACTTC

d_gene: .
v_gene: TRBV29-1
abundance: few
j_gene: TRBJ1-6
CDR3aa: CSVKTEGSPNSPLHF
CDR3nt: TGCAGCGTCAAGACGGAGGGTTCCCCTAATTCACCCCTCCACTTT

d_gene: TRBD2
v_gene: TRBV6-1
abundance: few
j_gene: TRBJ2-3
CDR3aa: CASRAGGGLDTQYF
CDR3nt: TGTGCCAGCCGAGCGGGGGGCGGGTTAGATACGCAGTATTTT

d_gene: TRBD2
v_gene: TRBV6-4
abundance: few
j_gene: TRBJ2-4
CDR3aa: CASSDSPGNSGRDIQYF
CDR3nt: TGTGCCAGCAGTGACTCTCCTGGTAATAGCGGGAGGGACATTCAGTACTTC

d_gene: TRBD2
v_gene: TRBV10-2
abundance: .
j_gene: TRBJ2-7
CDR3aa: CASSVSGVAYEQYF
CDR3nt: TGCGCCAGCAGTGTCAGCGGGGTCGCCTACGAGCAGTACTTC

d_gene: .
v_gene: TRBV21-1
abundance: few
j_gene: TRBJ2-3
CDR3aa: CASSKAPNTDTQYF
CDR3nt: TGTGCCAGCAGCAAAGCGCCTAACACAGATACGCAGTATTTT

d_gene: .
v_gene: TRBV4-1
abundance: few
j_gene: TRBJ1-2
CDR3aa: CASSQDWAGLNYGYTF
CDR3nt: TGCGCCAGCAGCCAAGATTGGGCAGGACTTAACTATGGCTACACCTTC

d_gene: .
v_gene: TRBV10-1
abundance: few
j_gene: TRBJ2-7
CDR3aa: CASSESMRARTYEQYF
CDR3nt: TGCGCCAGCAGTGAGTCGATGAGGGCTCGCACCTACGAGCAGTACTTC

d_gene: TRBD1
v_gene: TRBV19
abundance: .
j_gene: TRBJ1-1
CDR3aa: CASRSTGDTEAFF
CDR3nt: TGTGCCAGTAGGAGCACAGGGGACACTGAAGCTTTCTTT

d_gene: .
v_gene: TRBV29-1
abundance: .
j_gene: TRBJ1-2
CDR3aa: CSVDGQFRGYTF
CDR3nt: TGCAGCGTCGATGGACAGTTTCGTGGCTACACCTTC

d_gene: TRBD2
v_gene: TRBV28
abundance: .
j_gene: TRBJ2-1
CDR3aa: CASSSLAGGGNEQFF
CDR3nt: TGTGCCAGCAGTTCGCTAGCGGGAGGTGGCAATGAGCAGTTCTTC

d_gene: TRBD1
v_gene: TRBV7-6
abundance: .
j_gene: TRBJ2-2
CDR3aa: CASSPGTANTGELFF
CDR3nt: TGTGCCAGCAGCCCCGGGACAGCGAACACCGGGGAGCTGTTTTTT

d_gene: .
v_gene: TRBV7-3
abundance: .
j_gene: TRBJ2-7
CDR3aa: CASSGTSRAPHEQYF
CDR3nt: TGTGCCAGTTCGGGAACCTCGAGGGCCCCGCACGAGCAGTACTTC

d_gene: TRBD1
v_gene: TRBV4-1
abundance: .
j_gene: TRBJ2-5
CDR3aa: CASSQEGTGKETQYF
CDR3nt: TGCGCCAGCAGCCAAGAGGGGACAGGTAAAGAGACCCAGTACTTC

d_gene: TRBD1
v_gene: TRBV11-2
abundance: .
j_gene: TRBJ1-3
CDR3aa: CASSLRAGGRNTIYF
CDR3nt: TGTGCCAGCAGCTTAAGAGCAGGGGGTAGAAACACCATATATTTT

d_gene: TRBD1
v_gene: TRBV28
abundance: .
j_gene: TRBJ2-5
CDR3aa: CASSWDRGSAETQYF
CDR3nt: TGTGCCAGCAGTTGGGACAGGGGGTCGGCAGAGACCCAGTACTTC

d_gene: .
v_gene: TRBV9
abundance: few
j_gene: TRBJ2-2
CDR3aa: CASSVEEGRAGELFF
CDR3nt: TGTGCCAGCAGCGTAGAGGAGGGCCGCGCCGGGGAGCTGTTTTTT

d_gene: TRBD2
v_gene: TRBV19
abundance: .
j_gene: TRBJ2-7
CDR3aa: CASSMWSSGNGEQYF
CDR3nt: TGTGCCAGTAGTATGTGGTCCAGCGGGAACGGGGAGCAGTACTTC

d_gene: .
v_gene: TRBV14
abundance: .
j_gene: TRBJ2-5
CDR3aa: CASSQGLPETQYF
CDR3nt: TGTGCCAGCAGCCAAGGACTTCCGGAGACCCAGTACTTC

d_gene: TRBD1
v_gene: TRBV11-2
abundance: few
j_gene: TRBJ1-6
CDR3aa: CASSFEGAISPLHF
CDR3nt: TGTGCCAGCAGCTTTGAGGGGGCGATCTCACCCCTCCACTTT

d_gene: TRBD1
v_gene: TRBV5-1
abundance: few
j_gene: TRBJ2-1
CDR3aa: CASSLVGTGENEQFF
CDR3nt: TGCGCCAGCAGCTTGGTCGGGACAGGGGAGAATGAGCAGTTCTTC

d_gene: .
v_gene: TRBV9
abundance: .
j_gene: TRBJ2-3
CDR3aa: CASSVARGNTDTQYF
CDR3nt: TGTGCCAGCAGCGTAGCGCGGGGCAACACAGATACGCAGTATTTT

d_gene: .
v_gene: TRBV7-3
abundance: .
j_gene: TRBJ1-1
CDR3aa: CASSLQALNTEAFF
CDR3nt: TGTGCCAGCAGCTTACAAGCCCTGAACACTGAAGCTTTCTTT

d_gene: TRBD1
v_gene: TRBV9
abundance: .
j_gene: TRBJ1-2
CDR3aa: CASSPQGGNYGYTF
CDR3nt: TGTGCCAGCAGCCCTCAGGGGGGAAACTATGGCTACACCTTC

d_gene: .
v_gene: TRBV7-9
abundance: .
j_gene: TRBJ2-2
CDR3aa: CASSSPPGGANTGELFF
CDR3nt: TGTGCCAGCAGCTCTCCCCCCGGAGGCGCGAACACCGGGGAGCTGTTTTTT

d_gene: .
v_gene: TRBV7-9
abundance: .
j_gene: TRBJ2-5
CDR3aa: CASSLTRVEETQYF
CDR3nt: TGTGCCAGCAGCCTCACCCGGGTAGAAGAGACCCAGTACTTC

d_gene: .
v_gene: TRBV6-4
abundance: .
j_gene: TRBJ2-1
CDR3aa: CASSVILGNEQFF
CDR3nt: TGTGCCAGCAGTGTCATACTAGGGAATGAGCAGTTCTTC

d_gene: TRBD2
v_gene: TRBV11-2
abundance: .
j_gene: TRBJ2-3
CDR3aa: CASSGLAGGTDTQYF
CDR3nt: TGTGCCAGCAGCGGTTTAGCGGGGGGCACAGATACGCAGTATTTT

d_gene: .
v_gene: TRBV9
abundance: few
j_gene: TRBJ2-3
CDR3aa: CASSPSGFTDTQYF
CDR3nt: TGTGCCAGCAGCCCCTCGGGGTTTACAGATACGCAGTATTTT

d_gene: .
v_gene: TRBV10-3
abundance: .
j_gene: TRBJ1-2
CDR3aa: CAISESAGERDGYTF
CDR3nt: TGTGCCATCAGTGAGTCTGCAGGGGAAAGAGATGGCTACACCTTC

d_gene: .
v_gene: TRBV9
abundance: .
j_gene: TRBJ1-5
CDR3aa: CASSVGGGSQPQHF
CDR3nt: TGTGCCAGCAGCGTAGGGGGGGGCTCTCAGCCCCAGCATTTT

d_gene: TRBD2
v_gene: TRBV30
abundance: .
j_gene: TRBJ2-2
CDR3aa: CAWSVFSGGPNTGELFF
CDR3nt: TGTGCCTGGAGTGTATTTAGCGGGGGGCCGAACACCGGGGAGCTGTTTTTT

d_gene: TRBD1
v_gene: TRBV2
abundance: many
j_gene: TRBJ2-3
CDR3aa: CASSDDRGFTDTQYF
CDR3nt: TGTGCCAGCAGTGATGACAGGGGGTTCACAGATACGCAGTATTTT

d_gene: TRBD1
v_gene: TRBV5-1
abundance: few
j_gene: TRBJ1-3
CDR3aa: CASSLEDRGAGNTIYF
CDR3nt: TGCGCCAGCAGCTTAGAGGACAGGGGAGCTGGAAACACCATATATTTT

d_gene: TRBD1
v_gene: TRBV5-1
abundance: .
j_gene: TRBJ2-3
CDR3aa: CASSLGGQGADTQYF
CDR3nt: TGCGCCAGCAGCTTAGGGGGACAGGGTGCAGATACGCAGTATTTT

d_gene: .
v_gene: TRBV30
abundance: few
j_gene: TRBJ1-1
CDR3aa: CAWSRITGLNTEAFF
CDR3nt: TGTGCCTGGAGTAGGATTACAGGGTTGAACACTGAAGCTTTCTTT

d_gene: TRBD2
v_gene: TRBV30
abundance: few
j_gene: TRBJ2-4
CDR3aa: CAWSVGLAENIQYF
CDR3nt: TGTGCCTGGAGTGTTGGGCTAGCGGAAAACATTCAGTACTTC

d_gene: TRBD2
v_gene: TRBV2
abundance: .
j_gene: TRBJ2-3
CDR3aa: CASSEPRGGDTQYF
CDR3nt: TGTGCCAGCAGTGAACCTCGGGGGGGTGATACGCAGTATTTT

d_gene: .
v_gene: TRBV25-1
abundance: few
j_gene: TRBJ1-1
CDR3aa: CASSARGRGNTEAFF
CDR3nt: TGTGCCAGCAGTGCCAGGGGCCGAGGGAACACTGAAGCTTTCTTT

d_gene: TRBD1
v_gene: TRBV27
abundance: few
j_gene: TRBJ1-4
CDR3aa: CASSLGRGQGFFKLFF
CDR3nt: TGTGCCAGCAGTTTAGGTCGGGGACAGGGGTTCTTTAAACTGTTTTTT